The next 22 T cell receptor beta chains were all read from a single sample in a study of T cells in Graves' hyperthyroidism and ophthalmopathy. Regions amplified from RNA transcripts were the TCR beta CDR3 regions. A set of HTBI primers served as the primers for a first-round RT-PCR of the TCR CDR3. TCRdb re-called the multiplex PCR reads through MiXCR, storing one row per CDR3 protein. The repertoire includes around 380,000 distinct CDR3 sequences, 13% of them detected once, and less than 25% sits in the top ten. Sample: blood. The receptors shown here come from a man younger than 45 with Graves' hyperthyroidism that later progressed to Graves' ophthalmopathy.

J is TRBJ1-2 and V is TRBV19; a weak D match, TRBD1 (5 bases). Germline V gives CDR1 LNHDA, CDR2 SQIVND (reference sequence). The V gene lost 10 bases and the J gene lost 2 bases, with 17 bases spanning the gap. The CDR3 runs 14 residues. CDR3 loop: CATRTATANYGYTF. The CDR3 DNA sequence: TGTGCCACCAGGACGGCGACAGCAAACTATGGCTACACCTTC.

The count of this clonotype is one. The chain carries TRBV10-3 and TRBJ2-7; D uncertain. There are 11 residues in the CDR3. Germline assignment: CDR1 ENHRY and CDR2 SYGVKD. V lost 8 bases and J 5 bases, leaving 10 bases between the germline ends. In DNA, the CDR3 is TGTGCCATCGCGGCCACTAACGAGCAGTACTTC. Translated: CAIAATNEQYF.

This clonotype was observed at least ten times. The genes are TRBV12-3 or TRBV12-4 and TRBJ1-1; weak D call: TRBD1 (6 bases). This CDR3 contains 13 residues. V shed 3 bases and J shed 10 bases, with 15 bases lying between them. The CDR3 spells CASSLGDIVRAFF. The CDR3 DNA follows: TGTGCCAGCAGTTTGGGGGACATCGTTCGAGCTTTCTTT.

This clonotype was counted many times. This chain uses TRBV10-3 with TRBJ1-3; possible D gene TRBD1, 5 bases. Trimming shortened V by 10 bases and J by 2 bases, and 18 bases separated the two germline ends. The length of the CDR3 is 15 residues. Germline CDR1 and CDR2: ENHRY and SYGVKD. The CDR3 reads CATLLREGAGNTIYF. The CDR3 region has the DNA TGTGCCACTCTACTCAGGGAAGGAGCTGGAAACACCATATATTTT.

The genes are TRBV10-3 and TRBJ2-3; 9 bases line up with TRBD2. Germline CDR1 ENHRY, CDR2 SYGVKD. V was clipped by 5 bases and J by 2 bases; unmatched bases: 8. There are 16 residues in the CDR3. CDR3 bases: TGTGCCATCAGTTTTCTAGCGGGGCCATACACAGATACGCAGTATTTT. This translates into CAISFLAGPYTDTQYF.

Points on this clonotype: A much larger clone differs from this one at a single base, so this may be a read error. This sequence joins TRBV2 and TRBJ1-5; D is ambiguous. This CDR3 is 16 amino acids long. Germline CDR1 SNHLY, CDR2 FYNNEI. For the CDR3, the DNA is TGTGCCAGCAGTGGACAATTCCTTACTAGCAATCAGTCCCAGCATTTT. This encodes CASSGQFLTSNQSQHF.

The rearrangement uses TRBV5-1 and TRBJ2-1; D may correspond to TRBD1 or TRBD2 (5 bases each). The length of the CDR3 is 17 residues. CDR1 and CDR2 (germline): SGHRS, YFSETQ. The germline V and J ends were trimmed by 0 bases and 3 bases, with 16 bases remaining between them. The CDR3, as DNA: TGCGCCAGCAGCTTGGAGGCGAAGAGGGGCGACTACAATGAGCAGTTCTTC. Its protein product is CASSLEAKRGDYNEQFF.

This rearrangement joins TRBV6-6 to TRBJ1-3, with D possibly being TRBD1 (6 bases). V dropped 0 bases and J dropped 3 bases, with 9 bases sitting between them. Germline CDR1 reads MNHNY; CDR2 reads SVGAGI (reference sequence). The CDR3 has 15 residues. The CDR3, as DNA: TGTGCCAGCAGTTACTCGGACAGATTTGGAAACACCATATATTTT. This sequence encodes CASSYSDRFGNTIYF.

This clonotype was seen ten or more times. The chain carries TRBV11-2 and TRBJ1-5; D unclear. Deletions cut 3 bases from V and 2 bases from J, with 11 bases between. CDR1 SGHAT and CDR2 FQNNGV come from the germline V gene. The CDR3 runs to 15 residues. CDR3 bases: TGTGCCAGCAGCTTTGGGGTACTGGGCAATCAGCCCCAGCATTTT. Amino acid sequence: CASSFGVLGNQPQHF.

The V gene is TRBV30, the J gene TRBJ1-2, with TRBD1 identical over 11 bases. V lost 3 bases, J lost 2 bases, and 2 bases stayed unmatched. Germline V gene sequence: CDR1 GTSNPN, CDR2 SVGIG (reference sequence). The CDR3 sequence is 14 residues long. This CDR3 is CAWRRTGGNYGYTF. The DNA for the CDR3 is TGTGCCTGGAGGCGGACAGGGGGCAACTATGGCTACACCTTC.

The sample holds a few counts of this clonotype. This rearrangement joins TRBV7-9 to TRBJ1-6; D is unresolved. V was pared by 3 bases and J by 10 bases, with 7 bases between. This CDR3 has 12 residues. Germline V gene sequence: CDR1 SEHNR, CDR2 FQNEAQ (reference sequence). The CDR3 here is CASSLGYSPLHF. CDR3 bases: TGTGCCAGCAGCTTGGGGTACTCACCCCTCCACTTT. The variable domain in full, completed from reference TRBV7-9 and TRBJ1-6, reads DTGVSQNPRHKITKRGQNVTFRCDPISEHNRLYWYRQTLGQGPEFLTYFQNEAQLEKSRLLSDRFSAERPKGSFSTLEIQRTEQGDSAMYLCASSLGYSPLHFGNGTRLTVT.

This clonotype was counted ten times or more. The V and J genes are TRBV18 and TRBJ1-1; TRBD1 is a possible D gene (5 bases). Trimming left V 2 bases short and J 6 bases short, with 10 bases between. There are 13 residues in the CDR3. CDR1 is KGHSH and CDR2 is LQKENI in the germline V gene. CDR3 region: CASSPSGTAEAFF. The DNA of the CDR3 is TGTGCCAGCTCACCATCCGGGACGGCTGAAGCTTTCTTT.

This clonotype was detected ten times or more. This chain's CDR3 is CASSRGRSYNSPLHF. DNA for the CDR3: TGTGCCAGCAGCCGGGGACGTTCCTATAATTCACCCCTCCACTTT. J is TRBJ1-6 and V is TRBV12-3 or TRBV12-4, with D possibly TRBD1 on 5 matching bases. V was trimmed by 6 bases and J by 1 base, leaving 10 bases between them. CDR3 length: 15 amino acids.

This clonotype was found many times. This rearrangement joins TRBV11-3 to TRBJ2-1; tentatively, D is TRBD1 (6 bases). Germline V gene sequence: CDR1 SGHNT, CDR2 YENEEA. Trimming removed 3 bases from V and 7 bases from J, with 16 bases in between. This CDR3 has 15 amino acids. Here the CDR3 DNA reads TGTGCCAGCAGCTTTGTCCAAACAGGGTATAATGAGCAGTTCTTC. The encoded protein is CASSFVQTGYNEQFF.

This clonotype came up once. The rearrangement joins TRBV7-8 to TRBJ1-2; D not certain. Germline assignment: CDR1 SGHVS and CDR2 FQNEAQ. CDR3 length: 14 amino acids. Trimming took off 1 base at V and 2 bases at J, with 8 bases between the two ends. CDR3 bases: TGTGCCAGCAGCTTAGGGTCTGACAACTATGGCTACACCTTC. It codes for CASSLGSDNYGYTF. Combining the CDR3 with reference TRBV7-8 and TRBJ1-2 gives the whole variable domain GAGVSQSPRYKVAKRGQDVALRCDPISGHVSLFWYQQALGQGPEFLTYFQNEAQLDKSGLPSDRFFAERPEGSVSTLKIQRTQQEDSAVYLCASSLGSDNYGYTFGSGTRLTVV.

This clonotype was counted at least ten times. The J gene is TRBJ1-5, the V gene TRBV6-1; 12 positions agree with TRBD1. The CDR3 runs 13 residues. Germline loops: CDR1 MNHNS, CDR2 SASEGT. The V gene end was trimmed by 6 bases and the J gene end by 9 bases; junction bases not matched to a gene: 3. As DNA, the CDR3 is TGTGCCAGCAGGGGACAGGGGGCGTCGCCCCAGCATTTT. Amino acid sequence: CASRGQGASPQHF.

This clonotype was seen many times. The chain combines TRBV10-3 with TRBJ2-5; 10 bases are a match to TRBD2. From germline, CDR1 is ENHRY and CDR2 SYGVKD. J gave up 5 bases and V 2 bases, and 8 bases lay outside the gene matches. The CDR3 sequence is 16 residues long. The CDR3 region is CAISEPPSGGRETQYF. In DNA form, the CDR3 reads TGTGCCATCAGTGAGCCTCCTAGCGGGGGACGGGAGACCCAGTACTTC.

The genes are TRBV12-3 or TRBV12-4 and TRBJ1-2; D is ambiguous. This CDR3 contains 14 residues. The V end lost 5 bases, the J end lost 4 bases, and 14 bases lay between the germline ends. In DNA, the CDR3 is TGTGCCAGCAGTCTAGACATATCCCTCTATGGCTACACCTTC. Translating it yields CASSLDISLYGYTF.

There are many counts of this clonotype. This chain connects TRBV6-1 to TRBJ1-4; TRBD1 agrees at 8 bases. The CDR3 covers 16 residues. J was trimmed by 7 bases and V by 6 bases; bases with no gene match: 13. CDR1 MNHNS and CDR2 SASEGT come from the germline V gene. The CDR3: CASSLTPDREVEKLFF. CDR3 coding DNA: TGTGCCAGCAGCTTGACCCCGGACAGGGAGGTTGAAAAACTGTTTTTT.

This clonotype was seen at least ten times. This rearrangement joins TRBV5-1 to TRBJ1-1; 12 nucleotides line up with TRBD1. V shed 4 bases and J 0 bases; nucleotides not matched to a gene: 7. The germline V gene encodes CDR1 SGHRS and CDR2 YFSETQ. This CDR3 spans 17 amino acids. The CDR3 reads CASSGGTGGFMNTEAFF. The CDR3 DNA sequence: TGCGCCAGCAGCGGCGGGACAGGGGGCTTCATGAACACTGAAGCTTTCTTT. Based on the CDR3 plus reference TRBV5-1 and TRBJ1-1, the full variable domain is KAGVTQTPRYLIKTRGQQVTLSCSPISGHRSVSWYQQTPGQGLQFLFEYFSETQRNKGNFPGRFSGRQFSNSRSEMNVSTLELGDSALYLCASSGGTGGFMNTEAFFGQGTRLTVV.

A word on this clonotype: A much larger clone lies a single base off, so this may be a read error. The V gene is TRBV7-9, the J gene TRBJ2-5, with D unresolved. V was shortened by 11 bases and J by 1 base, with 11 bases between the two germline ends. CDR1 is SEHNR and CDR2 is FQNEAQ in the germline V gene (reference sequence). The CDR3 sequence is 12 residues long. The CDR3 region has the DNA TGTGCCGCCTCTAGGGCCCAAGAGACCCAGTACTTC. The encoded protein is CAASRAQETQYF.

This chain joins TRBV5-1 and TRBJ2-5; D is ambiguous. This CDR3 has 13 amino acids. The V end lost 3 bases, the J end lost 5 bases, and 11 bases lay between the germline ends. CDR1 is SGHRS, CDR2 YFSETQ, per germline. The CDR3 nucleotides read TGCGCCAGCAGCTCTTGGGAAACGGAGACCCAGTACTTC. Amino acid sequence: CASSSWETETQYF.